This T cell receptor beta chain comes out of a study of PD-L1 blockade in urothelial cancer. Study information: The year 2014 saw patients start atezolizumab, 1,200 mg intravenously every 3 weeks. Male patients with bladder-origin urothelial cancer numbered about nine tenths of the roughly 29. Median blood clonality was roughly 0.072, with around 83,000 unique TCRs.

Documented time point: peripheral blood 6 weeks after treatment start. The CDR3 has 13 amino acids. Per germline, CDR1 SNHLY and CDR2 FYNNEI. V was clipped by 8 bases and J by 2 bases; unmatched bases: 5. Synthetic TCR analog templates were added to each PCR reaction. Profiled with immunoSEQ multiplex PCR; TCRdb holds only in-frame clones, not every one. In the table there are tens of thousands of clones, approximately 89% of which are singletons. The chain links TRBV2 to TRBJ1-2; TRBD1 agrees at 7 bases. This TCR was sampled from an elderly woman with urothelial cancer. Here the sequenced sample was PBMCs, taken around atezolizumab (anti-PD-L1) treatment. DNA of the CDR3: TGTGCCAGCGGATACAGGGGAAACTATGGCTACACCTTC. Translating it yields CASGYRGNYGYTF.